This TCR beta chain was sequenced during a study of metastatic and nonmetastatic thyroid tumors. All patients reached thyroid surgery having received no treatment beforehand. CDR3 length: 13 residues. The ends were cut back, 5 bases at V and 6 bases at J, with 10 bases in the middle. TCRdb recomputed clones from the PCR reads via MiXCR. Here the sample spans 30,000 to 40,000 clones, less than 40% being singletons. Sequenced sample: tumor tissue. J is TRBJ2-2 and V is TRBV12-3 or TRBV12-4; no definite D call. The TCR was taken from a female donor with papillary thyroid cancer or a benign thyroid nodule (not recorded which). Some clones in this sample may be carry-over from other donors' samples. This chain's CDR3 is CASSLGKAGELFF. In nucleotides, the CDR3 is TGTGCCAGCAGTCTCGGAAAAGCCGGGGAGCTGTTTTTT.